This T cell receptor (beta chain) is drawn from a study of post-analysis software for immune sequencing data. Study as a whole: Disease trajectories encompassed relapsing-remitting, secondary progressive and progressive-relapsing multiple sclerosis. Study-level findings and limits: Those samples that were prepared in the same batch co-clustered strongly by F measure. Higher frequency in patients than in controls was seen for several TRBV segments, with TRBV5-6, TRBV5-1 and TRBV20-1 among them. Normalized Chao1 diversity in multiple sclerosis patients fell significantly below that of controls.

This clonotype was seen only a few times. Its antigen is unknown. Unique molecular identifiers featured in each of the TCR beta cDNA libraries. T cells, roughly 0.95 to 10 million of them, yielded roughly 0.5 million cDNA molecules. TCRdb itself ran the PCR reads through MiXCR, one entry per CDR3 protein. The sample contains roughly 800,000 distinct CDR3 sequences, under 60% of which appear only once. Germline V gives CDR1 DFQATT, CDR2 SNEGSKA (reference sequence). The CDR3 runs 13 residues. Trimming removed 5 bases from V and 8 bases from J; junction bases left unmatched: 5. The V gene is TRBV20-1, the J gene TRBJ2-4, with 11 bases lining up with TRBD2. The origin of this receptor is a girl under 18 with multiple sclerosis. The specimen was blood. For the CDR3, the DNA is TGCAGTGCTTTAGCGGGAGGGAGGGACATTCAGTACTTC. Translation gives CSALAGGRDIQYF.